A single TCR beta chain is shown here with its context. Its antigen is unknown. Its ends do not fully match the called genes, so a read error is possible. From the cysteine up to the phenylalanine, the CDR3 has a length of 13 residues. Of the read, only the CDR3 DNA is kept; its 39 bases are in frame from base 1. According to the germline V gene (reference sequence), CDR1 reads SEHNR and CDR2 reads FQNEAQ. In total, roughly 710 healthy bone marrow donors made up the cohort. Cohort members were all nominally healthy when sampled, although unrecorded immune exposures were likely present. The donor tested CMV seronegative, placing the donor among the approximately 360 seronegative members of the cohort. Every donor gave a peripheral blood sample, and the peripheral blood mononuclear cells from that sample were used for TCR beta sequencing. The Qiagen DNeasy Blood Extraction Kit was used to extract genomic DNA from the blood cell samples.

This sample is drawn from a study of cytomegalovirus exposure and HLA in healthy donors (dated by TCRdb to about 2017). A note on the overall study: According to an earlier analysis of 587 of the donors, about 170 million T cells yielded roughly 110 million unique TCR beta sequences and 276 Gb of sequence data. Roughly 300 gigabases of sequencing data and tens of millions of unique TCR sequences were included in an early release covering 550 to 650 HLA-typed donors. Of the 350 to 450 genotyped donors, about 80% fell in the genetic ancestry cluster associated with self-reported Caucasian donors. The study aimed to test whether cataloging public T cell receptors could reveal signatures of past pathogen exposure. The T cell repertoires of about 700 subjects were profiled by immunosequencing and related to cytomegalovirus serostatus. In addition to the first cohort of 650 to 800 subjects, a separate validation cohort of under 150 different subjects was used. High-throughput TCR immunosequencing, statistical association of individual TCRs with disease status, and machine learning were combined to predict cytomegalovirus infection status. In a later analysis, previously published TCR beta repertoires from 550 to 700 donors were re-analyzed and high-resolution HLA genotyping was added so that TCR occurrence patterns could be studied. In the later analysis, no new phenotypic data were used to find candidate immune exposures; instead, reliance was placed on TCR beta sequences and their occurrence across donors. An earlier analysis of a few hundred of the donors applied high-throughput TCR beta sequencing to assess whether each TCR beta V gene segment acted as functional or pseudogenic. Donor age, sex, ethnicity and CMV serostatus were compiled together with the repertoire data. A later genetic analysis used genome-wide SNP genotypes for about three fifths of the roughly 700 donors, treating that subset as a discovery cohort. All discovery cohort repertoires had been generated using a single sequencing platform. HLA typing covered class I and class II loci at four-digit resolution. Typing coverage differed by locus: A, B, C, DRB1 and DQB1 were typed in about 620-640 donors, DQA1 in about 510, DPA1 in 600 to 610, and DPB1 in around 440. Four or five DR-DQ haplotypes were handled as single units for association and clustering, since linkage in the cohort was strong. Across roughly 420 genotyped donors of the cohort, an average of about 240,000 unique TCR beta nucleotide sequences per donor were sequenced, and 15% to 20% of those sequences were non-productive. The investigation overall reported the following: A further reported finding was that TCR beta sequences accurately predicted the HLA-A and HLA-B alleles for most subjects in the first cohort. A later genetic analysis associated a missense DCLRE1C variant with V-gene and J-gene trimming of TCR beta chains, and an independent cohort replicated the association. Because HLA typing was missing for some donors at each locus, association tests included only the typed subset. It was suggested by the authors that the approach could potentially be generalized to other disease states and immunological phenotypes. Most CMV-associated TCR beta chains appeared to be HLA-restricted in a later analysis, and the HLA associations seemed to be driven largely by CMV exposure. Because counts were too low, about 18 rarely observed V segments, including chromosome 9 orphons, were left out of the earlier analysis of 587 of the donors. Only TCR beta chains were sequenced in this cohort, and the absence of alpha or paired-chain data limited detectable features. In vitro tests confirmed that a few of the cytomegalovirus-associated TCR beta chains recognize cytomegalovirus antigens. Most TCR sequences were observed very rarely across donors, whereas some public TCRs were present in many individuals. Cytomegalovirus status was reported to be diagnosed by the classifier with high specificity and sensitivity in both the original and validation cohorts. The study gave a list of about 160 TCR beta chains associated with cytomegalovirus. Presence/absence analyses assumed roughly uniform sequencing depth across donors, an assumption that may not hold. A later analysis associated about 17,000 TCR beta sequences with specific HLA alleles at a false discovery rate of 0.05. Compared with the approximately 600-donor mean, donors in an Asian-associated ancestry cluster had fewer N-insertions in productive TCRs, according to a later genetic analysis. For the cohort, immune exposure information was limited to CMV serostatus. An earlier analysis of around 500 of the donors showed that most TCR beta V segments appeared in productive rearrangements either about 87% or about 30% of the time, which broadly matched IMGT annotations. Several of the top co-occurrence clusters appeared to be linked to parvovirus B19, influenza, CMV and Epstein-Barr virus, according to a later analysis. Linkage disequilibrium might explain the correlated functional status among segregating V segments, but an unknown experimental factor could not be ruled out. The sequencing pipeline was judged likely to have produced a cluster of highly shared sequence variants as a technical artifact. In a later analysis, HLA-associated TCR beta chains were found to be more clonally expanded and to have lower generation probabilities than equally common non-associated chains. Assigning TCR associations to individual alleles was difficult when HLA alleles, especially DR and DQ, strongly co-occurred. Some IMGT-functional V segments, including TRBV6-2 and TRBV6-3, could not be distinguished by the 87-base-pair reads and were therefore excluded. In a later analysis, the rate of TCR association differed among HLA loci, with DRB1 alleles having the most associated TCRs and HLA-C alleles having the fewest.

To prepare the library, the immunoSEQ multiplex PCR assay was applied. A mixture of 60 forward primers for TCR Vbeta segments and 13 reverse primers for TCR Jbeta segments was used in the multiplex PCR. Amplification of the CDR3 region of rearranged TCR beta genes was performed with a multiplex PCR assay on genomic DNA. On the Illumina HiSeq System, the amplified TCR beta libraries were sequenced as 87-base-pair reads. Turning to the authors' computational methods: A later analysis counted around 72 million unique TCR beta chains across the approximately 700 repertoires, and around 12 million of these chains were shared by at least two donors. Raw reads were error-corrected and collapsed into unique sequences with a nearest-neighbor algorithm that merged closely related sequences to remove PCR and sequencing errors. To assign V, D and J gene segments, CDR3 sequences were aligned to IMGT reference sequences. For a sequence to be retained, at least a six-nucleotide match to both a V gene segment and a J gene segment was required. A rearrangement counted as productive if the CDR3 had no stop codons and remained in frame with V and J, and every other rearrangement counted as non-productive. CDR3 was defined according to IMGT convention as the region running from the second conserved V-encoded cysteine to the conserved J-encoded phenylalanine. In an earlier analysis of 500 to 650 of the donors, sequences lacking an unambiguous match to a single V gene segment were excluded. In an earlier analysis of approximately 590 of the donors, V segments were called functional above 56.7% productive rearrangements and were called segregating when the between-donor standard deviation exceeded 5%. To diagnose cytomegalovirus status from the catalog of TCR beta chain sequences, a statistical classification framework was built. A later analysis assigned V and J genes by comparing TCR nucleotide sequences with IMGT/GENE-DB human TR gene sequences. The TCRdist pipeline was used in a later analysis to assign CDR3 sequences and most-parsimonious VDJ recombination scenarios. In a later analysis, each TCR beta chain was defined by its CDR3 amino acid sequence together with its V-gene family, and reads without a unique V-gene family were excluded. A later analysis removed roughly 590 highly shared, low-generation-probability nucleotide sequences to deal with suspected cross-contamination and a sequencing artifact. For each public chain, a later analysis derived a clonal expansion index from normalized ranks of inferred template counts within each repertoire. In a later analysis, generation probabilities were computed with a VDJ recombination model fitted to out-of-frame rearrangements, and the resulting probabilities were checked against IGoR. In a later analysis, hypergeometric tests were used to score TCR-TCR, TCR-HLA and TCR-CMV co-occurrence, with a repertoire-size bias correction applied to TCR pairs. In a later analysis, false discovery rates were estimated by permuting HLA or CMV assignments 20 times. In a later analysis, co-occurring TCRs were grouped using DBSCAN, with TCRdist sequence similarity added in when clustering inside HLA-allele-positive subsets. Co-occurrence clustering excluded repertoires with fewer than 30,000 or more than 120,000 public chains, plus five with anomalous nucleotide sharing. This is the immuneACCESS table as TCRdb keeps it, with only in-frame sequences that have V and J called. A part of the clones is gone; compared with another copy, unresolved V genes explain less than half, and the rest is unexplained. That table furnishes V, J and clone size, whereas the DNA furnished D and trimming. Recorded for this sample are about 170,000 clones; approximately 80% of them occurred a single time. About 0.77% of the sample goes to the ten largest clones.

The sample taken for sequencing was PBMCs. The sequence derives from a woman between 18 and 29 years old in good health and CMV-seronegative. The chain is encoded by TRBV7-9 joined to TRBJ1-2, and the D gene may be TRBD1, 5 bases matching. CDR3 reads: CSSSSGLFYGYTF. The nucleotide sequence reads TGTTCCAGCAGCTCAGGGTTATTCTATGGCTACACCTTC.